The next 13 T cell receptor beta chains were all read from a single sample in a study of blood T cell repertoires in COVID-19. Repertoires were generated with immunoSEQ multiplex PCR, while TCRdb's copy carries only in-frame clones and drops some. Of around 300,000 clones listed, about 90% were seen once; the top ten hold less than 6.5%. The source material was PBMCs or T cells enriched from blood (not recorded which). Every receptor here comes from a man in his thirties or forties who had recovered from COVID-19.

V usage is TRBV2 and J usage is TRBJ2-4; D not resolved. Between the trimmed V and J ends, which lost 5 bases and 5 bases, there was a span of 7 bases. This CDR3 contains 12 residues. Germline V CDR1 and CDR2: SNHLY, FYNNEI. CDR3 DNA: TGTGCCAGCAGTCTTCGGGAAAACATTCAGTACTTC. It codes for CASSLRENIQYF.

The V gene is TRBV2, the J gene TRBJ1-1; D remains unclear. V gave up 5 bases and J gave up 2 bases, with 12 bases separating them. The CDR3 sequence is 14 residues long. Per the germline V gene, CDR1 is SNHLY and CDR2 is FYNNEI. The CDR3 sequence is CASSNGVENTEAFF. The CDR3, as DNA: TGTGCCAGCAGTAACGGGGTCGAAAACACTGAAGCTTTCTTT.

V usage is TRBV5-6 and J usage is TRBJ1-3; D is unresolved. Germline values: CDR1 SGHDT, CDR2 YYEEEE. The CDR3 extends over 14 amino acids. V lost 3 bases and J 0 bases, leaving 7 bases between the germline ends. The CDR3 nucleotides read TGTGCCAGCAGCTACACCACCTCTGGAAACACCATATATTTT. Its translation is CASSYTTSGNTIYF.

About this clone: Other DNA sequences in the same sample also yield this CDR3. This chain's CDR3 is CASRRQGGYGYTF. In DNA, the CDR3 is TGTGCCAGCAGAAGACAGGGGGGTTATGGCTACACCTTC. This sequence joins TRBV6-5 and TRBJ1-2; 9 nucleotides match TRBD1. Trimming removed 6 bases from V and 5 bases from J; junction bases left unmatched: 4. From germline, CDR1 is MNHEY and CDR2 SVGAGI. There are 13 residues in the CDR3.

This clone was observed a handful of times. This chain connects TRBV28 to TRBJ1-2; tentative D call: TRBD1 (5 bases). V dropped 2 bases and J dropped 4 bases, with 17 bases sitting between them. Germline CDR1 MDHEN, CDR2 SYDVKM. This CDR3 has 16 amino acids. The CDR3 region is CASSLGGEGVSYGYTF. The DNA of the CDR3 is TGTGCCAGCAGTTTAGGGGGGGAAGGGGTCAGCTATGGCTACACCTTC.

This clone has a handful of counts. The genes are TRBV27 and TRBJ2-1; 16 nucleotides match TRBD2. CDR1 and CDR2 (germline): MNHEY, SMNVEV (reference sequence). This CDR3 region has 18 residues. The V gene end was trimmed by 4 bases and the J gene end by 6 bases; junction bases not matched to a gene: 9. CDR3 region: CASSSGLAGGKVPNEQFF. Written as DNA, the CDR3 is TGTGCCAGCAGTTCGGGACTAGCGGGGGGGAAGGTTCCCAATGAGCAGTTCTTC.

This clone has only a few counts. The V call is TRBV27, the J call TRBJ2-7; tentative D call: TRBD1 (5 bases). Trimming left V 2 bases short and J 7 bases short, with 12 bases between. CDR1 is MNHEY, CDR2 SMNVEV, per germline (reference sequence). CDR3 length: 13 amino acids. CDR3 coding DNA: TGTGCCAGCAGTTTAAGGACATATACAGAGCAGTACTTC. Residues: CASSLRTYTEQYF.

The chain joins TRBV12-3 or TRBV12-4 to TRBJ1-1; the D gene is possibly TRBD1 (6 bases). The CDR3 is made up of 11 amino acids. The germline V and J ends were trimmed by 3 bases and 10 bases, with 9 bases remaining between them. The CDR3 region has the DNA TGTGCCAGCAGTTTCACAGGGAGAGCTTTCTTT. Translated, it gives CASSFTGRAFF.

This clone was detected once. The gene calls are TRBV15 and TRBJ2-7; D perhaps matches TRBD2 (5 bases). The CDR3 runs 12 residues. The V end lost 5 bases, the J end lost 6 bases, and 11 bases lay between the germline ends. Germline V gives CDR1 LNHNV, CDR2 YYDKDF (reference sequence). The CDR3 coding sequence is TGTGCCACCAGCCCTAGAGGAGGCGAGCAGTACTTC. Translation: CATSPRGGEQYF.

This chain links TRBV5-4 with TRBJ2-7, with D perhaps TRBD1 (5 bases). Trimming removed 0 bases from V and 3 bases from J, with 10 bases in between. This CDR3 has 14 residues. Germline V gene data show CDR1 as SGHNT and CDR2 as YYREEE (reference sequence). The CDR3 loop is CASSLGQGSYEQYF. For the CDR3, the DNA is TGTGCCAGCAGCTTGGGGCAGGGTAGCTACGAGCAGTACTTC.

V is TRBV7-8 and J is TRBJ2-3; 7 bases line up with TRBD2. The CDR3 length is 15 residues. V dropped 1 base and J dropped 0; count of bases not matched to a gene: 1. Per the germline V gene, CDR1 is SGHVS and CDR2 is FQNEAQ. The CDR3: CASSLGSGSTDTQYF. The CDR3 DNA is TGTGCCAGCAGCTTAGGTAGCGGGAGCACAGATACGCAGTATTTT.

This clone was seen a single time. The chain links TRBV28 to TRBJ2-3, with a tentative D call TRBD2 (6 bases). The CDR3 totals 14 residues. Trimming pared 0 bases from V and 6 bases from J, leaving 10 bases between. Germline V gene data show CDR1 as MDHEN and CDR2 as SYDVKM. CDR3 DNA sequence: TGTGCCAGCAGTTTATGGACCCGGGAGGATACGCAGTATTTT. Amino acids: CASSLWTREDTQYF.

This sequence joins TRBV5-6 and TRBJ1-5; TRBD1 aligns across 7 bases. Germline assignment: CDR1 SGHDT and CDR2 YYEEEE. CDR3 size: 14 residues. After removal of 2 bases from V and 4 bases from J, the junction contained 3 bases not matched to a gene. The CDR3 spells CASSFGTVNQPQHF. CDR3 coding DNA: TGTGCCAGCAGCTTTGGGACAGTGAATCAGCCCCAGCATTTT.